One sample yielded the 27 T cell receptor beta chains listed below, sequenced in a study of tumour-infiltrating T cells in Burkitt lymphoma. Sequenced by immunoSEQ multiplex PCR; TCRdb stores in-frame clones only, minus some. The repertoire consists of more than 12,000 clones, with roughly 77% occurring once and the leading ten covering 6% to 8%. The source material was tumor tissue. Receptors were obtained from a human donor with diffuse large B-cell lymphoma.

This sequence joins TRBV6-4 and TRBJ1-1; no firm D call. The germline V gene has CDR1 MRHNA and CDR2 SNTAGT. Trimming left V 3 bases short and J 3 bases short, with 20 bases between. The CDR3 runs to 17 residues. DNA for the CDR3: TGTGCCAGCAGTGAGAGCCCGGTCCGGGGATGGCACACTGAAGCTTTCTTT. Protein product: CASSESPVRGWHTEAFF.

The rearrangement uses TRBV7-9 and TRBJ2-3, with D possibly being TRBD1 or TRBD2 (5 bases each). The CDR3 consists of 16 residues. Trimming removed 2 bases at V and 2 bases at J, with 14 bases between. The germline CDR1 and CDR2 sequences are SEHNR and FQNEAQ (reference sequence). The CDR3, as DNA: TGTGCCAGCAGCTTACCCCTCCGGGGCCACACAGATACGCAGTATTTT. Encoded protein: CASSLPLRGHTDTQYF.

This clone was counted once. This rearrangement joins TRBV6-6 to TRBJ2-5; 8 bases agree with TRBD2. Germline CDR1 and CDR2: MNHNY and SVGAGI (reference sequence). The V segment lost 0 bases and the J segment 5 bases; nucleotides outside the gene matches: 5. The CDR3 totals 15 residues. CDR3 nucleotides: TGTGCCAGCAGTTACTCGTTATCGGGGGGGGAGACCCAGTACTTC. This encodes CASSYSLSGGETQYF.

The rearrangement joins TRBV23-1 to TRBJ2-2, with D possibly matching TRBD1 (5 bases). TRBV23-1 counts as an open reading frame of uncertain function. V was trimmed by 7 bases and J by 1 base, leaving 13 bases between them. The CDR3 sequence is 15 residues long. CDR3 nucleotide sequence: TGCGCCAGCACCTTACCCACAGGGAACACCGGGGAGCTGTTTTTT. Translating gives CASTLPTGNTGELFF.

This chain joins TRBV5-1 and TRBJ1-1, with 7 bases lining up with TRBD1. V trimming: 2 bases; J trimming: 0 bases; junction bases outside the gene matches: 10. The CDR3 consists of 17 residues. Germline V gene lookup returns CDR1 SGHRS and CDR2 YFSETQ. The CDR3 nucleotides read TGCGCCAGCAGCTTAGTGAGGACAGGTGACATGAACACTGAAGCTTTCTTT. Protein product: CASSLVRTGDMNTEAFF.

This sequence joins TRBV30 and TRBJ1-5; D not resolved. V shed 0 bases and J shed 0 bases, with 12 bases lying between them. Germline CDR1 and CDR2: GTSNPN and SVGIG (reference sequence). The CDR3 has 16 residues. The CDR3 DNA reads TGTGCCTGGAGTGTAAGGGTGGGAATTAGCAATCAGCCCCAGCATTTT. Its translation: CAWSVRVGISNQPQHF.

The chain carries TRBV27 and TRBJ2-3; a possible D gene is TRBD2 (6 bases). The CDR3 is 13 residues long. V gave up 7 bases and J gave up 5 bases, with 13 bases separating them. Germline-derived CDR1 and CDR2 are MNHEY and SMNVEV (reference sequence). The CDR3 reads CASTLREGDTQYF. The CDR3 nucleotides are TGTGCCAGCACTTTGCGGGAAGGAGATACGCAGTATTTT.

The chain combines TRBV4-1 with TRBJ2-1, with 12 bases fitting TRBD2. CDR3 length: 16 residues. V lost 0 bases and J lost 8; bases outside the gene matches: 5. Germline V gives CDR1 MGHRA, CDR2 YSYEKL. The CDR3 reads CASSQEGLAGGDEQFF. Written as DNA, the CDR3 is TGCGCCAGCAGCCAAGAAGGTCTAGCGGGGGGGGATGAGCAGTTCTTC.

The V call is TRBV27, the J call TRBJ2-7, with TRBD1 identical over 7 bases. Germline CDR1 reads MNHEY; CDR2 reads SMNVEV (reference sequence). CDR3 length equals 13 residues. V lost 5 bases and J lost 0; bases outside the gene matches: 1. As DNA, the CDR3 is TGTGCCAGCAGTAGACAGGGCTCCTACGAGCAGTACTTC. Translation gives CASSRQGSYEQYF.

This clone is medium-sized. The chain employs TRBV11-2 and TRBJ1-3, with no clear D. The CDR3 spans 15 residues. V shed 5 bases and J shed 0 bases, with 11 bases lying between them. In germline, CDR1 is SGHAT, CDR2 FQNNGV. This chain's CDR3 is CASSPEWISGNTIYF. The CDR3 DNA follows: TGTGCCAGCAGCCCCGAGTGGATCTCTGGAAACACCATATATTTT.

The chain recombines TRBV28 with TRBJ1-2; a weak D match, TRBD1 (5 bases). The germline CDR1 and CDR2 sequences are MDHEN and SYDVKM. The V and J ends lost 6 bases and 2 bases respectively, with 19 bases between them. The CDR3 runs 16 residues. The CDR3 spells CASSSPRDGGNYGYTF. The CDR3 nucleotides are TGTGCCAGCAGCTCCCCTCGGGACGGGGGGAACTATGGCTACACCTTC.

This clone was seen a few times. The chain has TRBV19 and TRBJ1-1; tentative D call: TRBD1 (5 bases). CDR3 length: 14 amino acids. Germline CDR1 and CDR2: LNHDA and SQIVND (reference sequence). V lost 4 bases and J 0 bases, leaving 9 bases between the germline ends. In DNA form, the CDR3 reads TGTGCCAGTAGTAGGGACCCTATGAACACTGAAGCTTTCTTT. Translation: CASSRDPMNTEAFF.

The V and J genes are TRBV2 and TRBJ2-5; 7 nucleotides align to TRBD2. The V and J ends lost 2 bases and 2 bases, in that order; junction bases with no gene match: 8. CDR3 length: 16 residues. In germline, CDR1 is SNHLY, CDR2 FYNNEI. The CDR3 DNA reads TGTGCCAGCAGTGAATCGTGGGGGGGACCACAAGAGACCCAGTACTTC. As protein: CASSESWGGPQETQYF. Based on the CDR3 plus reference TRBV2 and TRBJ2-5, the full variable domain is EPEVTQTPSHQVTQMGQEVILRCVPISNHLYFYWYRQILGQKVEFLVSFYNNEISEKSEIFDDQFSVERPDGSNFTLKIRSTKLEDSAMYFCASSESWGGPQETQYFGPGTRLLVL.

The J gene is TRBJ2-5, the V gene TRBV5-1; D uncertain. The length of the CDR3 is 13 residues. Germline V gene data show CDR1 as SGHRS and CDR2 as YFSETQ. Between the trimmed V and J ends, which lost 2 bases and 1 base, there was a span of 6 bases. The CDR3 region is CASSFEVQETQYF. CDR3 in DNA: TGCGCCAGCAGCTTTGAAGTCCAAGAGACCCAGTACTTC.

The genes are TRBV13 and TRBJ2-7; D is perhaps TRBD2 (7 bases). V gave up 5 bases and J gave up 5 bases, with 13 bases separating them. The CDR3 runs to 13 residues. Germline V gene sequence: CDR1 PRHDT, CDR2 FYEKMQ (reference sequence). CDR3 region: CASSPRGGHEQYF. CDR3 coding DNA: TGTGCCAGCAGCCCAAGGGGGGGCCACGAGCAGTACTTC.

V is TRBV7-3 and J is TRBJ2-2; D unresolved. Germline assignment: CDR1 SGHTA and CDR2 FQGTGA. V lost 0 bases to trimming and J lost 2 bases, with 10 bases between them. The CDR3 length is 16 residues. DNA of the CDR3: TGTGCCAGCAGCTTAACGGCGTCAGAAAACACCGGGGAGCTGTTTTTT. It specifies CASSLTASENTGELFF.

This rearrangement joins TRBV19 to TRBJ1-5; D is possibly TRBD1 (5 bases). Looked up from germline, CDR1 is LNHDA and CDR2 is SQIVND (reference sequence). The ends were cut back, 3 bases at V and 7 bases at J, with 19 bases in the middle. This CDR3 is built from 16 residues. As DNA, the CDR3 is TGTGCCAGTAGTATGGCCCCTAGGGGCGCGTGGCAGCCCCAGCATTTT. Protein: CASSMAPRGAWQPQHF.

Only one count was recorded for this clone. The chain employs TRBV9 and TRBJ2-5, with 9 bases lining up with TRBD1. Germline CDR1 SGDLS, CDR2 YYNGEE. The CDR3 runs 15 residues. The V gene end was trimmed by 0 bases and the J gene end by 5 bases; junction bases not matched to a gene: 5. The CDR3 DNA reads TGTGCCAGCAGCGTAGGGGGACAGGGAAAGGAGACCCAGTACTTC. Its translation: CASSVGGQGKETQYF. Full variable domain (missing parts from reference TRBV9 and TRBJ2-5): DSGVTQTPKHLITATGQRVTLRCSPRSGDLSVYWYQQSLDQGLQFLIQYYNGEERAKGNILERFSAQQFPDLHSELNLSSLELGDSALYFCASSVGGQGKETQYFGPGTRLLVL.

The genes are TRBV4-1 and TRBJ2-3; no clear D gene. The CDR3 is made up of 15 amino acids. Germline CDR1 reads MGHRA; CDR2 reads YSYEKL. V lost 0 bases and J lost 2, with 9 bases in between. The CDR3, as DNA: TGCGCCAGCAGCCAAGATGCGGTGATCACAGATACGCAGTATTTT. Protein: CASSQDAVITDTQYF.

The rearrangement uses TRBV7-6 and TRBJ2-2; 7 nucleotides agree with TRBD1. Trimming took 1 base from V and 7 from J; bases not matched to a gene: 21. Germline V gene data show CDR1 as SGHVS and CDR2 as FNYEAQ. This CDR3 spans 20 amino acids. This CDR3 is CASSLVGGSLRETGDGELFF. CDR3 nucleotide sequence: TGTGCCAGCAGCTTAGTAGGGGGCTCTCTCCGGGAAACAGGAGACGGGGAGCTGTTTTTT.

The rearrangement links TRBV30 to TRBJ2-5, with D unclear. The V and J ends lost 0 bases and 4 bases respectively, with 15 bases between them. The CDR3 is made up of 15 amino acids. Looked up from germline, CDR1 is GTSNPN and CDR2 is SVGIG (reference sequence). CDR3 coding DNA: TGTGCCTGGAGTGTACTTGTGGGCCCTGGAGAGACCCAGTACTTC. It yields the protein CAWSVLVGPGETQYF.

The gene calls are TRBV28 and TRBJ2-5; 7 bases are a match to TRBD2. The CDR3 totals 15 residues. Germline V gives CDR1 MDHEN, CDR2 SYDVKM. Trimming at V came to 6 bases and at J to 2 bases, leaving 9 bases not matched to a gene. The CDR3 sequence is CASRTSRGRQETQYF. CDR3 sequence (DNA): TGTGCCAGCAGGACTAGCAGAGGGAGACAAGAGACCCAGTACTTC.

This clone was seen a handful of times. CDR3 residues: CASSFWQGNTEAFF. In nucleotides, the CDR3 is TGTGCCAGCAGTTTTTGGCAGGGGAACACTGAAGCTTTCTTT. V gene TRBV28 combines with J gene TRBJ1-1, with TRBD1 as a possible D gene (5 bases). Germline CDR1 reads MDHEN; CDR2 reads SYDVKM. This CDR3 is built from 14 residues. The germline V and J ends were trimmed by 3 bases and 1 base, with 9 bases remaining between them.

The chain recombines TRBV5-1 with TRBJ2-2; 11 bases map to TRBD2. Germline trimming cut 0 bases from V and 2 bases from J; bases unmatched to any gene: 0. The V gene's germline CDR1 is SGHRS and CDR2 YFSETQ. The CDR3 is made up of 16 amino acids. Written as DNA, the CDR3 is TGCGCCAGCAGCTTGGGACTAGCGGGAAACACCGGGGAGCTGTTTTTT. Translation: CASSLGLAGNTGELFF.

Remarks on this clone: An end of the junction differs from the germline gene, which may be a read error. The chain recombines TRBV10-3 with TRBJ2-1, with 9 positions matching TRBD1. The CDR3 extends over 16 amino acids. The germline V gene encodes CDR1 ENHRY and CDR2 SYGVKD. The chain's CDR3 is CASSYLGGTGTNEQFF. Written as DNA, the CDR3 is TGTGCCAGCAGTTACTTAGGCGGGACAGGGACTAATGAGCAGTTCTTC.

V is TRBV6-6 and J is TRBJ2-1, with TRBD1 as a possible D gene (5 bases). The germline V and J ends were trimmed by 7 bases and 9 bases, with 13 bases remaining between them. Germline V CDR1 and CDR2: MNHNY, SVGAGI (reference sequence). This CDR3 is built from 12 residues. The CDR3 DNA reads as TGTGCCAGCACTCTCAGGGCCGGTGAGCAGTTCTTC. This translates into CASTLRAGEQFF.

The rearrangement uses TRBV14 and TRBJ2-1, with 8 bases that match TRBD1. Unmatched junction bases numbered 9, after V lost 4 bases and J lost 1 base. Germline V CDR1 and CDR2: SGHDN, FVKESK. This CDR3 comprises 17 residues. CDR3 region: CASSRGTGYPSYNEQFF. CDR3 bases: TGTGCCAGCAGCCGGGGGACAGGCTACCCTTCCTACAATGAGCAGTTCTTC.